Listed below are T cell receptor beta chains from one sample, sequenced in a study of T cell responses to AZD1222 COVID-19 vaccine. Only in-frame clones appear in the TCRdb table, and some are missing; sequencing was by immunoSEQ multiplex PCR. Among approximately 130,000 clones listed, roughly 82% were seen once. Sequenced here: peripheral blood, sampled 28 days after the second AZD1222 dose. These receptors came from an adult who received the AZD1222 COVID-19 vaccine. Both conserved end residues are part of each CDR3. Each record gives: V gene, D gene, J gene, clone size, CDR3 DNA, CDR3 protein. A D gene is named only where the DNA matches it firmly. Only some rows state a clone size, as once, few, many or a class for expanded clones.

v_call: TRBV28; d_call: NA; j_call: TRBJ1-4; clone_size: NA; cdr3_nt: TGTGCCGCAGGATCTACTGAAAAACTGTTTTTT; cdr3_aa: CAAGSTEKLFF
v_call: TRBV7-2; d_call: NA; j_call: TRBJ2-5; clone_size: NA; cdr3_nt: TGTGCCAGCAGCTCACCAGGGTCGACAGAGACCCAGTACTTC; cdr3_aa: CASSSPGSTETQYF
v_call: TRBV10-2; d_call: NA; j_call: TRBJ1-1; clone_size: NA; cdr3_nt: TGCGCCAGCAGCGACCCGGGACTTAACACTGAAGCTTTCTTT; cdr3_aa: CASSDPGLNTEAFF
v_call: TRBV19; d_call: NA; j_call: TRBJ1-5; clone_size: NA; cdr3_nt: TGTGCCAGTAGTATGAAACGGAATAGGGATCAGCCCCAGCATTTT; cdr3_aa: CASSMKRNRDQPQHF
v_call: TRBV19; d_call: TRBD1; j_call: TRBJ1-2; clone_size: NA; cdr3_nt: TGTGCCACCCAACCGGGACAGCCTCGAGTTAACTATGGCTACACCTTC; cdr3_aa: CATQPGQPRVNYGYTF
v_call: TRBV7-2; d_call: NA; j_call: TRBJ2-1; clone_size: NA; cdr3_nt: TGTGCCAGCAGCTTATCAGATTACAATGAGCAGTTCTTC; cdr3_aa: CASSLSDYNEQFF
v_call: TRBV20-1; d_call: NA; j_call: TRBJ1-2; clone_size: NA; cdr3_nt: TGCAGTGCTAGGACCCGCCACGGCTACACCTTC; cdr3_aa: CSARTRHGYTF
v_call: TRBV24-1; d_call: TRBD1; j_call: TRBJ2-5; clone_size: NA; cdr3_nt: TGTGCCACCAGTGATTCCTTACCGGCGGGACAGGGGGCCCAAGAGACCCAGTACTTC; cdr3_aa: CATSDSLPAGQGAQETQYF
v_call: TRBV3-1/TRBV3-2; d_call: NA; j_call: TRBJ1-2; clone_size: NA; cdr3_nt: TGTGCCAGCAGCCAAGAGGGGATCAGGGGCTACACCTTC; cdr3_aa: CASSQEGIRGYTF
v_call: TRBV4-3; d_call: NA; j_call: TRBJ2-7; clone_size: NA; cdr3_nt: TGCGCCAGCAGCCAAGATCGGGTCTCCTACGAGCAGTACTTC; cdr3_aa: CASSQDRVSYEQYF
v_call: TRBV29-1; d_call: NA; j_call: TRBJ1-1; clone_size: few; cdr3_nt: TGCAGCATCTCCAAGGGAAACACTGAAGCTTTCTTT; cdr3_aa: CSISKGNTEAFF
v_call: TRBV12-3/TRBV12-4; d_call: NA; j_call: TRBJ1-6; clone_size: NA; cdr3_nt: TGTGCCACCCGGGGACACGGGGATTCACCCCTCCACTTT; cdr3_aa: CATRGHGDSPLHF
v_call: TRBV7-2; d_call: NA; j_call: TRBJ1-2; clone_size: NA; cdr3_nt: TGTGCCAGCAGCTTAAGGGGACGAGGAAACTATGGCTACACCTTC; cdr3_aa: CASSLRGRGNYGYTF
v_call: TRBV4-3; d_call: TRBD1; j_call: TRBJ2-1; clone_size: NA; cdr3_nt: TGCGCCAGCAGCCAGTGGACAGGGGGCGCCGGCAATGAGCAGTTCTTC; cdr3_aa: CASSQWTGGAGNEQFF
v_call: TRBV4-1; d_call: TRBD1; j_call: TRBJ1-3; clone_size: once; cdr3_nt: TGCGCCAGCAGGGACAGGGCCTCCTCTGGAAACACCATATATTTT; cdr3_aa: CASRDRASSGNTIYF
v_call: TRBV11-2; d_call: NA; j_call: TRBJ1-5; clone_size: NA; cdr3_nt: TGTGCCAGCAGCTTAGGACAGGTGGGCAATCAGCCCCAGCATTTT; cdr3_aa: CASSLGQVGNQPQHF
v_call: TRBV28; d_call: TRBD1; j_call: TRBJ2-7; clone_size: once; cdr3_nt: TGTGCCAGCAGTCTACAGGGGGCCTACGAGCAGTACTTC; cdr3_aa: CASSLQGAYEQYF
v_call: TRBV7-8; d_call: TRBD1; j_call: TRBJ1-4; clone_size: NA; cdr3_nt: TGTGCCAGCAGCTTCGACAGGGTTAATGAAAAACTGTTTTTT; cdr3_aa: CASSFDRVNEKLFF
v_call: TRBV7-3; d_call: NA; j_call: TRBJ2-2; clone_size: once; cdr3_nt: TGTGCCAGCAGCCCTAGGAGGGACACCGGGGAGCTGTTTTTT; cdr3_aa: CASSPRRDTGELFF
v_call: TRBV14; d_call: NA; j_call: TRBJ1-2; clone_size: NA; cdr3_nt: TGTGCCAGCAGCCAGGAGCTTACAGGTCTCTATGGCTACACCTTC; cdr3_aa: CASSQELTGLYGYTF
v_call: TRBV7-9; d_call: NA; j_call: TRBJ1-2; clone_size: NA; cdr3_nt: TGTGCCAGCAGCTTAGCGGGGGGCAGGGCCTTGGGAGGCTACACCTTC; cdr3_aa: CASSLAGGRALGGYTF
v_call: TRBV3-1/TRBV3-2; d_call: TRBD1; j_call: TRBJ1-2; clone_size: NA; cdr3_nt: TGTGCCAGCAGCGGTGGACAGGGGCCGGTTAACTATGGCTACACCTTC; cdr3_aa: CASSGGQGPVNYGYTF
v_call: TRBV18; d_call: TRBD1; j_call: TRBJ1-5; clone_size: NA; cdr3_nt: TGTGCCAGCTCACCGTCAACAGGGACAGTGAATCAGCCCCAGCATTTT; cdr3_aa: CASSPSTGTVNQPQHF
v_call: TRBV10-3; d_call: TRBD1; j_call: TRBJ1-1; clone_size: NA; cdr3_nt: TGTGCCATCAGTGAAGGGGGCGGTGAAGCTTTCTTT; cdr3_aa: CAISEGGGEAFF
v_call: TRBV6-2/TRBV6-3; d_call: NA; j_call: TRBJ2-7; clone_size: NA; cdr3_nt: TGTGCCAGCAGTTACTCGAGACTTAGCCTTGGTGACGAGCAGTACTTC; cdr3_aa: CASSYSRLSLGDEQYF
v_call: TRBV28; d_call: NA; j_call: TRBJ2-7; clone_size: NA; cdr3_nt: NA; cdr3_aa: CASSLFEVGRGAPDF
v_call: TRBV27; d_call: NA; j_call: TRBJ2-7; clone_size: once; cdr3_nt: TGTGCCAGCAGCCCTTTGACAGTCGCCTACGAGCAGTACTTC; cdr3_aa: CASSPLTVAYEQYF
v_call: TRBV7-2; d_call: NA; j_call: TRBJ1-6; clone_size: NA; cdr3_nt: TGTGCCAGCAGAGGAAGCACAGGGCGCAATTCACCCCTCCACTTT; cdr3_aa: CASRGSTGRNSPLHF
v_call: TRBV19; d_call: NA; j_call: TRBJ1-1; clone_size: once; cdr3_nt: TGTGCCAGTAGTATCAAAACTACGGGCACTGAAGCTTTCTTT; cdr3_aa: CASSIKTTGTEAFF
v_call: TRBV9; d_call: TRBD1; j_call: TRBJ2-1; clone_size: NA; cdr3_nt: TGTGCCAGCTCTGGGGGACAGGGCTCGGATGAGCAGTTCTTC; cdr3_aa: CASSGGQGSDEQFF
v_call: TRBV6-2/TRBV6-3; d_call: TRBD2; j_call: TRBJ2-7; clone_size: NA; cdr3_nt: TGTGCCAGCAGTATCTACGGACTAGCGGCGGCTGGCGAGCAGTACTTC; cdr3_aa: CASSIYGLAAAGEQYF
v_call: TRBV4-3; d_call: TRBD2; j_call: TRBJ2-2; clone_size: few; cdr3_nt: TGCGCCAGCAGCCAAGATTGGAGCGGGGGGGCCGGGCGCGACACCGGGGAGCTGTTTTTT; cdr3_aa: CASSQDWSGGAGRDTGELFF
v_call: TRBV7-9; d_call: TRBD1; j_call: TRBJ1-5; clone_size: NA; cdr3_nt: TGTGCCAGCAGCTTCGGGACAGGGGCCGGCTTGGCCCAGCATTTT; cdr3_aa: CASSFGTGAGLAQHF
v_call: TRBV28; d_call: TRBD1; j_call: TRBJ1-1; clone_size: NA; cdr3_nt: TGTGCCAGCAGTTTCCTGGGACAGACGGACCTGGCTTTCTTT; cdr3_aa: CASSFLGQTDLAFF
v_call: TRBV3-1/TRBV3-2; d_call: NA; j_call: TRBJ1-1; clone_size: NA; cdr3_nt: TGTGCCAGCAGCCAGAGGGACCGTTCTCCGGGAGCTTTCTTT; cdr3_aa: CASSQRDRSPGAFF
v_call: TRBV5-1; d_call: NA; j_call: TRBJ1-6; clone_size: NA; cdr3_nt: TGCGCCAGCAGCTCGACAGCGGAAAGCTCCTATAATTCACCCCTCCACTTT; cdr3_aa: CASSSTAESSYNSPLHF
v_call: TRBV2; d_call: TRBD1; j_call: TRBJ2-7; clone_size: NA; cdr3_nt: TGTGCCAGCAGTGAAAAGGGACAGGGGGATTCCTACGAGCAGTACTTC; cdr3_aa: CASSEKGQGDSYEQYF
v_call: TRBV5-5; d_call: NA; j_call: TRBJ1-5; clone_size: NA; cdr3_nt: TGTGCCAGCAGCTTGGCCCCCGGTGGGGTGCAGCCCCAGCATTTT; cdr3_aa: CASSLAPGGVQPQHF
v_call: TRBV18; d_call: NA; j_call: TRBJ2-7; clone_size: NA; cdr3_nt: TGTGCCAGCTCACTCGGGCAGGGACACACCTACGAGCAGTACTTC; cdr3_aa: CASSLGQGHTYEQYF
v_call: TRBV6-5; d_call: NA; j_call: TRBJ2-5; clone_size: NA; cdr3_nt: TGTGCCAGCAGTTACGCCGGTCTCTTGGAGACCCAGTACTTC; cdr3_aa: CASSYAGLLETQYF
v_call: TRBV7-2; d_call: NA; j_call: TRBJ2-7; clone_size: NA; cdr3_nt: TGTGCCAGCAGCTTTCTGACGGATTCCTACGAGCAGTACTTC; cdr3_aa: CASSFLTDSYEQYF
v_call: TRBV4-2; d_call: TRBD2; j_call: TRBJ2-7; clone_size: NA; cdr3_nt: TGTGCCAGCAGCCAAGTAGCGGGGGGGCCGTACGAGCAGTACTTC; cdr3_aa: CASSQVAGGPYEQYF
v_call: TRBV11-2; d_call: NA; j_call: TRBJ1-6; clone_size: NA; cdr3_nt: TGTGCCAGCAGCTTAGACGAGGATTCACCCCTCCACTTT; cdr3_aa: CASSLDEDSPLHF
v_call: TRBV6-2/TRBV6-3; d_call: NA; j_call: TRBJ1-2; clone_size: once; cdr3_nt: TGTGCCAGCAGTTACGAAGAATATGGCTACACCTTC; cdr3_aa: CASSYEEYGYTF
v_call: TRBV2; d_call: NA; j_call: TRBJ1-5; clone_size: NA; cdr3_nt: TGTGCCAGCAGTGAAGTGGTCGGTAGCAATCAGCCCCAGCATTTT; cdr3_aa: CASSEVVGSNQPQHF
v_call: TRBV27; d_call: NA; j_call: TRBJ1-5; clone_size: NA; cdr3_nt: TGTGCCAGCAGTTTCAGGGATCAGCCCCAGCATTTT; cdr3_aa: CASSFRDQPQHF
v_call: TRBV24-1; d_call: TRBD2; j_call: TRBJ2-3; clone_size: few; cdr3_nt: TGTGCCACCAGTGACTATAGCGGGGTTAGCACAGATACGCAGTATTTT; cdr3_aa: CATSDYSGVSTDTQYF
v_call: TRBV7-9; d_call: NA; j_call: TRBJ2-5; clone_size: NA; cdr3_nt: TGTGCCAGCAGCTTAGCGATGGCGAGTAGAAGGCAAGAGACCCAGTACTTC; cdr3_aa: CASSLAMASRRQETQYF
v_call: TRBV18; d_call: NA; j_call: TRBJ2-5; clone_size: NA; cdr3_nt: TGTGCCAGCTCACCAAATCCCTACCCAGAGACCCAGTACTTC; cdr3_aa: CASSPNPYPETQYF
v_call: TRBV10-3; d_call: TRBD1; j_call: TRBJ2-7; clone_size: NA; cdr3_nt: TGTGCCATCAGTGAGTCGGGGACAGGGGGCTCTTACGAGCAGTACTTC; cdr3_aa: CAISESGTGGSYEQYF
v_call: TRBV7-9; d_call: NA; j_call: TRBJ2-3; clone_size: NA; cdr3_nt: TGTGCCAGCAGCTCCACTCCCACAGATACGCAGTATTTT; cdr3_aa: CASSSTPTDTQYF
v_call: TRBV11-2; d_call: TRBD1; j_call: TRBJ1-6; clone_size: NA; cdr3_nt: TGTGCCAGCAGCTCCACATGGCGACAGGGGAAAAATTCACCCCTCCACTTT; cdr3_aa: CASSSTWRQGKNSPLHF
v_call: TRBV7-9; d_call: NA; j_call: TRBJ2-7; clone_size: NA; cdr3_nt: TGTGCCAGCAGCCTCCGGGACGGCCCTACCTACGAGCAGTACTTC; cdr3_aa: CASSLRDGPTYEQYF
v_call: TRBV5-4; d_call: TRBD1; j_call: TRBJ1-6; clone_size: few; cdr3_nt: TGTGCCAGCAGCCCGACAGGGTCCTATAATTCACCCCTCCACTTT; cdr3_aa: CASSPTGSYNSPLHF
v_call: TRBV6-2/TRBV6-3; d_call: NA; j_call: TRBJ1-4; clone_size: NA; cdr3_nt: TGTGCCAGCAGTTCTGGTCGGGGAAGCTATGAAAAACTGTTTTTT; cdr3_aa: CASSSGRGSYEKLFF
v_call: TRBV7-8; d_call: TRBD1; j_call: TRBJ1-2; clone_size: NA; cdr3_nt: TGTGCCAGCAGCTTAAGAACAGGGGCCCTAGCTAACTATGGCTACACCTTC; cdr3_aa: CASSLRTGALANYGYTF
v_call: TRBV19; d_call: NA; j_call: TRBJ1-3; clone_size: NA; cdr3_nt: TGTGCCAGTAGCCCGACAGATACTGGAAACACCATATATTTT; cdr3_aa: CASSPTDTGNTIYF
v_call: TRBV7-3; d_call: NA; j_call: TRBJ2-1; clone_size: NA; cdr3_nt: TGTGCCAGCAGCTTAGTTGCGGGACGAACCTACAATGAGCAGTTCTTC; cdr3_aa: CASSLVAGRTYNEQFF